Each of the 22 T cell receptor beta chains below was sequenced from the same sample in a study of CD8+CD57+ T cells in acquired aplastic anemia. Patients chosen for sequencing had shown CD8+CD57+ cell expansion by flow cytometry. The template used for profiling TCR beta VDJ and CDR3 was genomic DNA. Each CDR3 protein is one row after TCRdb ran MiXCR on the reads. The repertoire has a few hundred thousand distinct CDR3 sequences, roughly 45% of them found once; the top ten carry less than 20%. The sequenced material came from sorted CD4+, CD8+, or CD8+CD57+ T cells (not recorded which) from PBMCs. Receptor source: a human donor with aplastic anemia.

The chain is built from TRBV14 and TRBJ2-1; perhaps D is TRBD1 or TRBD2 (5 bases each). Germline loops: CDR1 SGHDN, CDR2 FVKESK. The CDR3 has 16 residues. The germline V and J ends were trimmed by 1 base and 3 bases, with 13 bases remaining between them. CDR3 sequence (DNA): TGTGCCAGCAGCCAAGGACGGGACGTCTTCTACAATGAGCAGTTCTTC. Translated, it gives CASSQGRDVFYNEQFF.

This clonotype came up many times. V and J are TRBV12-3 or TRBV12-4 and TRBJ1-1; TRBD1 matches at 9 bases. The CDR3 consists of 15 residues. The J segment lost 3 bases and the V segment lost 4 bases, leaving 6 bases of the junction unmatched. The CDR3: CASSWRDRAHTEAFF. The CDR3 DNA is TGTGCCAGCAGTTGGCGGGACAGGGCGCACACTGAAGCTTTCTTT.

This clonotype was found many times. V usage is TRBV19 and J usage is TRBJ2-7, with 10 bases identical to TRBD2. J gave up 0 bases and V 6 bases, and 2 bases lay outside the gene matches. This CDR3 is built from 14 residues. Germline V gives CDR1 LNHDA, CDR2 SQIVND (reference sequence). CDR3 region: CASRRTSGSYEQYF. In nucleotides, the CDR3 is TGTGCCAGTAGACGGACTAGCGGCTCCTACGAGCAGTACTTC.

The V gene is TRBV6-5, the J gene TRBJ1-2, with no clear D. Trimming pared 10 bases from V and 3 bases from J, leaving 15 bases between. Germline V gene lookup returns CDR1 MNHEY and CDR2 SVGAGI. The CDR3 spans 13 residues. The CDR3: CATQNGIYYGYTF. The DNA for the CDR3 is TGTGCCACCCAGAACGGGATATACTATGGCTACACCTTC.

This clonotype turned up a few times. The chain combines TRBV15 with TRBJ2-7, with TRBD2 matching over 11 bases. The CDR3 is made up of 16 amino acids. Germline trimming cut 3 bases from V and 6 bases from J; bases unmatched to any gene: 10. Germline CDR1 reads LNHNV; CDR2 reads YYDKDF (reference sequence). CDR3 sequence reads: CATSRLTGTSGAEQYF. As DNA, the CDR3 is TGTGCCACCAGCAGGCTCACCGGGACTAGCGGCGCCGAGCAGTACTTC.

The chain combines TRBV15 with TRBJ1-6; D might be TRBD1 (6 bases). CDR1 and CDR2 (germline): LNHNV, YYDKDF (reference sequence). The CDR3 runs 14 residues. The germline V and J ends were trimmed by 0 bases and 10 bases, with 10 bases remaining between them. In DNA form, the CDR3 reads TGTGCCACCAGCAGAGAGGCCAGGGGCTCACCCCTCCACTTT. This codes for CATSREARGSPLHF.

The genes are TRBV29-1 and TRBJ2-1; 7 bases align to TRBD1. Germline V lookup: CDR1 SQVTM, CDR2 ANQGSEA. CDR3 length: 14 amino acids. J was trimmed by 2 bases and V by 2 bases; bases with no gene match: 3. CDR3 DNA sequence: TGCAGCGTTGAATCTGGGACAGCCTACAATGAGCAGTTCTTC. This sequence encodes CSVESGTAYNEQFF.

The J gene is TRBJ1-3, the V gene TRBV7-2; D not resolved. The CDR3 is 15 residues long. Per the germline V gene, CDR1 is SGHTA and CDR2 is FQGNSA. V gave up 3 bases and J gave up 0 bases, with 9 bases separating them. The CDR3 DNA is TGTGCCAGCAGCTTTTCGCCAGCCTCTGGAAACACCATATATTTT. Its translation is CASSFSPASGNTIYF.

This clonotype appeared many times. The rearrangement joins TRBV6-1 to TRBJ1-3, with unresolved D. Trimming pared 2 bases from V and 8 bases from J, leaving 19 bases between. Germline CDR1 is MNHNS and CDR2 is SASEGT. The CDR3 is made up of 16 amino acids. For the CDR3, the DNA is TGTGCCAGCAGTGAAAGACGCTCCGCGGGAGTGGACACCATATATTTT. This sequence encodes CASSERRSAGVDTIYF.

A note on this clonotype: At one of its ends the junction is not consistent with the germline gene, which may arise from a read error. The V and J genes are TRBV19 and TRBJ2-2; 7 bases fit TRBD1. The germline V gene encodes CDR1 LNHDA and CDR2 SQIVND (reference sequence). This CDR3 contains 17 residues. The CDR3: CASSAKQGSRETGELFF. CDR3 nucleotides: TGTGCCAGCAGTGCCAAACAGGGGAGTAGGGAAACCGGGGAGCTGTTCTTT.

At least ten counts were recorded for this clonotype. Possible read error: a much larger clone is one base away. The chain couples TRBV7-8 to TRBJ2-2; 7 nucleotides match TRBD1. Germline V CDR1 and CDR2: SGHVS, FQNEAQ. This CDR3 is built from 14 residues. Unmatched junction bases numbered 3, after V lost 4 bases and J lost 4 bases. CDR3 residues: CASSSTGVTGELFF. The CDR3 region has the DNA TGTGCCAGCAGCTCCACAGGGGTCACCGGGGAGCTGTTTTTT.

CDR3 DNA: TGTGCCAGCAGTTTCCTTGGGGAGAGGACTGAAGCTTTCTTT. Its protein product is CASSFLGERTEAFF. V and J are TRBV27 and TRBJ1-1; D gene unclear. V dropped 3 bases and J dropped 5 bases, with 13 bases sitting between them. This CDR3 contains 14 residues. The germline V gene encodes CDR1 MNHEY and CDR2 SMNVEV (reference sequence).

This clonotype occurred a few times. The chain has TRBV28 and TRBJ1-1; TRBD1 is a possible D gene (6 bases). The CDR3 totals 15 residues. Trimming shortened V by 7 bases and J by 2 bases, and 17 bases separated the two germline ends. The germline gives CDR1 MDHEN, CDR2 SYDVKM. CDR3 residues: CASKKGGGENTEAFF. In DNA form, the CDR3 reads TGTGCCAGCAAAAAGGGTGGGGGCGAAAACACTGAAGCTTTCTTT. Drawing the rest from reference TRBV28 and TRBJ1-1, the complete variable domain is DVKVTQSSRYLVKRTGEKVFLECVQDMDHENMFWYRQDPGLGLRLIYFSYDVKMKEKGDIPEGYSVSREKKERFSLILESASTNQTSMYLCASKKGGGENTEAFFGQGTRLTVV.

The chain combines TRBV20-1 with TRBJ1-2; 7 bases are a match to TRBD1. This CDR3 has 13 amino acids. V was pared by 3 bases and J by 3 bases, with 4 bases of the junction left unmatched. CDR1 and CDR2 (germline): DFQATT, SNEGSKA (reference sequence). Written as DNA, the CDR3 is TGCAGTGCTAGTCCCACAGGGGACTATGGCTACACCTTC. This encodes CSASPTGDYGYTF.

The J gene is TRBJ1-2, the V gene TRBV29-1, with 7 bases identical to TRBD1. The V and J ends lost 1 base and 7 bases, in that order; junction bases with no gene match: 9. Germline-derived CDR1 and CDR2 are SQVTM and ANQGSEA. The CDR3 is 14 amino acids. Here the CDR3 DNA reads TGCAGCGTTGAAGGAGCAGGACAGGCGGGTGGCTACACCTTC. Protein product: CSVEGAGQAGGYTF.

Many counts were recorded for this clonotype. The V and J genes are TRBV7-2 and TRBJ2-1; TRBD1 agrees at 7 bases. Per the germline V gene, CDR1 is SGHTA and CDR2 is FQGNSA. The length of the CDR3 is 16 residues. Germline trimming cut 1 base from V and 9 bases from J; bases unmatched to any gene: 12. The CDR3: CASSLGGSASGGEQFF. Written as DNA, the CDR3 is TGTGCCAGCAGCTTAGGTGGCTCCGCCTCAGGGGGTGAGCAGTTCTTC.

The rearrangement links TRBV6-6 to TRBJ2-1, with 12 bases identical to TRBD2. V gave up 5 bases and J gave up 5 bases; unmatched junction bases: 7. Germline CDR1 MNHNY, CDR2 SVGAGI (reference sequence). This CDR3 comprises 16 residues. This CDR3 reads CASSVLAGGRDNEQFF. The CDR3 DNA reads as TGTGCCAGCAGTGTACTAGCGGGGGGCAGAGACAATGAGCAGTTCTTC.

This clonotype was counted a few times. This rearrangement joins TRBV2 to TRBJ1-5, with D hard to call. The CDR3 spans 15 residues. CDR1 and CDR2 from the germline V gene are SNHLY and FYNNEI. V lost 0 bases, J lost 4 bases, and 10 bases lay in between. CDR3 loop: CASSEAGDPNQPQHF. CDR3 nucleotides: TGTGCCAGCAGTGAAGCGGGAGATCCTAATCAGCCCCAGCATTTT. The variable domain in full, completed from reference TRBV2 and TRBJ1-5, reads EPEVTQTPSHQVTQMGQEVILRCVPISNHLYFYWYRQILGQKVEFLVSFYNNEISEKSEIFDDQFSVERPDGSNFTLKIRSTKLEDSAMYFCASSEAGDPNQPQHFGDGTRLSIL.

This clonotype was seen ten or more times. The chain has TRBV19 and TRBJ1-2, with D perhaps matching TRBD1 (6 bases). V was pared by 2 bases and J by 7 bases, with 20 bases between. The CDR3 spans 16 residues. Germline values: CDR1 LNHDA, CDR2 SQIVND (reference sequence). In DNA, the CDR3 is TGTGCCAGTAGTATAAAGGGGGGCGAGATGGACGGTGGCTACACCTTC. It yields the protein CASSIKGGEMDGGYTF.

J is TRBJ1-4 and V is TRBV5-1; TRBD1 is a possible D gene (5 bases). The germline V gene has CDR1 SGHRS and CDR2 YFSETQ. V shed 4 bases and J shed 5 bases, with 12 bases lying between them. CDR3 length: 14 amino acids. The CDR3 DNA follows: TGCGCCAGCAGCCCTGGGGGGGGGAATGAAAAACTGTTTTTT. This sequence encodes CASSPGGGNEKLFF.

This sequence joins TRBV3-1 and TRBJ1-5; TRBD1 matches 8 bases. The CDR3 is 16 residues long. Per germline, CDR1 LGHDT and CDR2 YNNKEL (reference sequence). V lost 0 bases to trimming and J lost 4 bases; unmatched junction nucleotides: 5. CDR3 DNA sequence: TGTGCCAGCAGCCAAGAGCGGGGGACAGGAAATCAGCCCCAGCATTTT. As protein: CASSQERGTGNQPQHF.

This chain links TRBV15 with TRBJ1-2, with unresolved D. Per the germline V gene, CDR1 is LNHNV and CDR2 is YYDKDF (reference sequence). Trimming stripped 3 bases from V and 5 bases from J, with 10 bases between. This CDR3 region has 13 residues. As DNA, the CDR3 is TGTGCCACCAGCAGTGTTGGGAGGTATGGCTACACCTTC. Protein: CATSSVGRYGYTF.